This entry concerns a single TCR beta chain. What it binds is not known. The naive CD8 fraction comprised CD45RO-negative cells positively selected for CCR7 and excluded terminally differentiated effector memory CD45RA+ cells. Per the germline V gene, CDR1 is SNHLY and CDR2 is FYNNEI. V lost 11 bases to trimming and J lost 4 bases, with 15 bases between them. CDR3 size: 13 residues. This entry is derived from a study of shared clonotypes between healthy human individuals. As for the study in general: The people who gave samples were a couple of women and a few men aged 18 to 49. Each donor's CD4 naive and CD4 memory cells filled three plates apiece, CD8 naive two, and CD8 memory one.

The study, taken as a whole, reports: Represented diversity, genetic and exposure-history alike, was limited by few donors. The study found lower generation probabilities in non-shared clonotypes than in those shared by all four donors.

This table comes from immunoSEQ multiplex PCR, and its TCRdb copy is limited to in-frame clones, with some not included. The sample carries some 580,000 clones, 95% to 98% recorded once. The rearrangement joins TRBV2 to TRBJ2-1, with D maybe TRBD2 (5 bases). This clonotype was obtained from a man aged 25 to 45 in good health. Material: naive CD8+ T cells sorted from blood. CDR3 amino acids: CAGVGDPYNEQFF. In nucleotides, the CDR3 is TGTGCCGGGGTGGGAGACCCATACAATGAGCAGTTCTTC.